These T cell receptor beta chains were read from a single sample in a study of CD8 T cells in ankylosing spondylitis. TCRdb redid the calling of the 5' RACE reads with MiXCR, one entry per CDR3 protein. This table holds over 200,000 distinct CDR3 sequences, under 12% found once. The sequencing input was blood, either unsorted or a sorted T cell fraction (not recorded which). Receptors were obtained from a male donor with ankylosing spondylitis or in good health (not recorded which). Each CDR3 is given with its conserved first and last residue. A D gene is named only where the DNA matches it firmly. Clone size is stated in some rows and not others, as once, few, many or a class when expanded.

CDR3nt: TGTGCCAGCAGGCGGACAGAGCTCACTGAAGCTTTCTTT; CDR3aa: CASRRTELTEAFF; d_gene: .; abundance: .; v_gene: TRBV12-3/TRBV12-4; j_gene: TRBJ1-1
CDR3nt: TGTGCCAGCTCACCGAGCGGGAAAGAGACCCAGTACTTC; CDR3aa: CASSPSGKETQYF; d_gene: TRBD2; abundance: .; v_gene: TRBV18; j_gene: TRBJ2-5
CDR3nt: TGTGCCAGCCGCGAGGTGAGACTAGCGGGCCCCATTGGAGATACGCAGTATTTT; CDR3aa: CASREVRLAGPIGDTQYF; d_gene: TRBD2; abundance: .; v_gene: TRBV11-1; j_gene: TRBJ2-3
CDR3nt: TGCGCCAGCAGCTTGGCCGGCACCTCCGTACAATATGAGCAGTTCTTC; CDR3aa: CASSLAGTSVQYEQFF; d_gene: .; abundance: many; v_gene: TRBV5-1; j_gene: TRBJ2-1
CDR3nt: TGCGCCAGCAGCAGAGACTACAACACCGGGGAGCTGTTTTTT; CDR3aa: CASSRDYNTGELFF; d_gene: .; abundance: few; v_gene: TRBV5-1; j_gene: TRBJ2-2
CDR3nt: TGTGCCAGCAGCTTAGCCTGGACAGCAATATCTGGGGCCAACGTCCTGACTTTC; CDR3aa: CASSLAWTAISGANVLTF; d_gene: .; abundance: many; v_gene: TRBV7-2; j_gene: TRBJ2-6
CDR3nt: TGTGCCAGCAGGGGGGGGGGACTCGACACAGATACGCAGTATTTT; CDR3aa: CASRGGGLDTDTQYF; d_gene: TRBD2; abundance: few; v_gene: TRBV6-1; j_gene: TRBJ2-3
CDR3nt: TGTGCCTGGAGTATAGGTGGAACGCCGTACTTC; CDR3aa: CAWSIGGTPYF; d_gene: .; abundance: .; v_gene: TRBV30; j_gene: TRBJ2-7
CDR3nt: TGCAGCGTTGGCCGCGGGACAGACCAGGAAAAACTGTTTTTT; CDR3aa: CSVGRGTDQEKLFF; d_gene: TRBD1; abundance: few; v_gene: TRBV29-1; j_gene: TRBJ1-4
CDR3nt: TGTGCCAGCAGCCAAGATCTGCGGGACAGGGAGGGCTTC; CDR3aa: CASSQDLRDREGF; d_gene: TRBD1; abundance: few; v_gene: TRBV4-2; j_gene: TRBJ2-7
CDR3nt: TGTGCCAGCTCATCTTCCGAACAGGGCAACTATGCCTACACCTTC; CDR3aa: CASSSSEQGNYAYTF; d_gene: .; abundance: .; v_gene: TRBV18; j_gene: TRBJ1-2
CDR3nt: TGTGCCAGCAGTTCCGGGGGGCGGGCAGATACGCAGTATTTT; CDR3aa: CASSSGGRADTQYF; d_gene: .; abundance: many; v_gene: TRBV12-3/TRBV12-4; j_gene: TRBJ2-3
CDR3nt: TGTGCCAGCAGCTTTCTGCGGAACACTGAAGCTTTCTTT; CDR3aa: CASSFLRNTEAFF; d_gene: .; abundance: many; v_gene: TRBV7-8; j_gene: TRBJ1-1
CDR3nt: TGTGCCAGCAGCCCCTTGGGTCTCAATCAGCCCCAGCATTTT; CDR3aa: CASSPLGLNQPQHF; d_gene: .; abundance: many; v_gene: TRBV3-1; j_gene: TRBJ1-5
CDR3nt: TGTGCCAGCTCACCACCGGGAGCCTCTACCTACGAGCAGTACTTC; CDR3aa: CASSPPGASTYEQYF; d_gene: .; abundance: many; v_gene: TRBV18; j_gene: TRBJ2-7
CDR3nt: TGTGCCAGCAGCCATTACACCGGGGAGCTGTTTTTT; CDR3aa: CASSHYTGELFF; d_gene: .; abundance: many; v_gene: TRBV3-1; j_gene: TRBJ2-2
CDR3nt: TGTGCCAGCAGCTCATACAGGGACTGGGAGACCCAGTACTTC; CDR3aa: CASSSYRDWETQYF; d_gene: .; abundance: many; v_gene: TRBV7-9; j_gene: TRBJ2-5
CDR3nt: TGTGCCAGCAGCCCGGACAGGTATCTCGACGAGCAGTACTTC; CDR3aa: CASSPDRYLDEQYF; d_gene: TRBD1; abundance: few; v_gene: TRBV11-2; j_gene: TRBJ2-7
CDR3nt: TGCAGTGCTAGGGAGTATGGAAAAGAGTTGGACGAGCAGTACTTC; CDR3aa: CSAREYGKELDEQYF; d_gene: .; abundance: few; v_gene: TRBV20-1; j_gene: TRBJ2-7
CDR3nt: TGCGCCAGCAGCTTGCCGGGGGATTCCTACGAGCAGTACTTC; CDR3aa: CASSLPGDSYEQYF; d_gene: .; abundance: .; v_gene: TRBV5-1; j_gene: TRBJ2-7
CDR3nt: TGCGCCAGCAGCGAGGGACAGGGGGTAGGTGAGCAGTTCTTC; CDR3aa: CASSEGQGVGEQFF; d_gene: TRBD1; abundance: many; v_gene: TRBV5-1; j_gene: TRBJ2-1
CDR3nt: TGCAGCGTTGACGGGACAGGGGTCAATGAGCAGTTCTTC; CDR3aa: CSVDGTGVNEQFF; d_gene: TRBD1; abundance: .; v_gene: TRBV29-1; j_gene: TRBJ2-1
CDR3nt: TGTGCCAGCAGAGGACTAGCGGCTTACAATGAGCAGTTCTTC; CDR3aa: CASRGLAAYNEQFF; d_gene: TRBD2; abundance: many; v_gene: TRBV12-3/TRBV12-4; j_gene: TRBJ2-1
CDR3nt: TGCAGTGAAGGGCTAGATACGCAGTATTTT; CDR3aa: CSEGLDTQYF; d_gene: .; abundance: many; v_gene: TRBV20-1; j_gene: TRBJ2-3
CDR3nt: TGTGCCAGCAGTGGGGTGATGGGACAGGGGCACTACGAGCAGTACTTC; CDR3aa: CASSGVMGQGHYEQYF; d_gene: TRBD1; abundance: many; v_gene: TRBV12-3/TRBV12-4; j_gene: TRBJ2-7
CDR3nt: TGTGCCAGCAGCTTTGCAGGGAACGGCTATGGCTACACCTTC; CDR3aa: CASSFAGNGYGYTF; d_gene: .; abundance: few; v_gene: TRBV7-8; j_gene: TRBJ1-2
CDR3nt: TGTGCCAGCAGCTTGTCTGGTCACCTGAACTATGGCTACACCTTC; CDR3aa: CASSLSGHLNYGYTF; d_gene: .; abundance: .; v_gene: TRBV5-6; j_gene: TRBJ1-2
CDR3nt: TGTGCCAGCAGGGAAGACAGGAGCTCCTACGAGCAGTACTTC; CDR3aa: CASREDRSSYEQYF; d_gene: .; abundance: many; v_gene: TRBV2; j_gene: TRBJ2-7
CDR3nt: TGTGCCAGCAGCTTAACCCCAGGGGGCTCGGGCTATGGCTACACCTTC; CDR3aa: CASSLTPGGSGYGYTF; d_gene: TRBD1; abundance: many; v_gene: TRBV7-8; j_gene: TRBJ1-2
CDR3nt: TGTGCCAGCAGCCCGTCCCGGGGTAAAGAGACCCAGTACTTC; CDR3aa: CASSPSRGKETQYF; d_gene: .; abundance: .; v_gene: TRBV3-1; j_gene: TRBJ2-5
CDR3nt: TGCGCCAGCAGCTCGACTAGCGGGGGCGGTTACGAGCAGTACTTC; CDR3aa: CASSSTSGGGYEQYF; d_gene: TRBD2; abundance: many; v_gene: TRBV5-1; j_gene: TRBJ2-7
CDR3nt: TGCAGTGCTAGAGATTACCGGGACCCTAAAAATGAGCAGTTCTTC; CDR3aa: CSARDYRDPKNEQFF; d_gene: .; abundance: .; v_gene: TRBV20-1; j_gene: TRBJ2-1
CDR3nt: TGTGCCAGCAGCATGGACAGGCCAGAGGAGCCCCAGCATTTT; CDR3aa: CASSMDRPEEPQHF; d_gene: TRBD1; abundance: many; v_gene: TRBV28; j_gene: TRBJ1-5
CDR3nt: TGCGCCAGCAGCTTCCAGCGGGGGTTCGATGAGCAGTTCTTC; CDR3aa: CASSFQRGFDEQFF; d_gene: TRBD2; abundance: .; v_gene: TRBV5-1; j_gene: TRBJ2-1
CDR3nt: TGCGCCAGCAGCTCTTCACTCTCTGGGGCCAACGTCCTGACTTTC; CDR3aa: CASSSSLSGANVLTF; d_gene: .; abundance: many; v_gene: TRBV5-1; j_gene: TRBJ2-6
CDR3nt: TGTGCCAGCAGCCCCCCCCGGGGGGACTCCTACGAGCAGTACTTC; CDR3aa: CASSPPRGDSYEQYF; d_gene: TRBD2; abundance: many; v_gene: TRBV9; j_gene: TRBJ2-7
CDR3nt: TGTGCCAGCAAAGGGGGCTCCCCTACAGATACGCAGTATTTT; CDR3aa: CASKGGSPTDTQYF; d_gene: TRBD1; abundance: many; v_gene: TRBV12-3/TRBV12-4; j_gene: TRBJ2-3
CDR3nt: TGCGCCAGCAGCCAAGATGGATCGGGGACCTTCCGCCAGGGCGGCTACACCTTC; CDR3aa: CASSQDGSGTFRQGGYTF; d_gene: .; abundance: many; v_gene: TRBV4-1; j_gene: TRBJ1-2
CDR3nt: TGTGCCAGCAGTTTATCGATCCTTAACACTGAAGCTTTCTTT; CDR3aa: CASSLSILNTEAFF; d_gene: .; abundance: few; v_gene: TRBV27; j_gene: TRBJ1-1
CDR3nt: TGCAGTGCCCTTAGGAGTGCAATTAACAATGAGCAGTTCTTC; CDR3aa: CSALRSAINNEQFF; d_gene: .; abundance: many; v_gene: TRBV20-1; j_gene: TRBJ2-1
CDR3nt: TGTGCCAGCAGTTTGACTGGGCTAGCGGAGTACAATGAGCAGTTCTTC; CDR3aa: CASSLTGLAEYNEQFF; d_gene: TRBD2; abundance: many; v_gene: TRBV12-3/TRBV12-4; j_gene: TRBJ2-1
CDR3nt: TGCAGTGCTAGATCTGGGGGATTAGCCGCGGGGAATGAGCAGTTCTTC; CDR3aa: CSARSGGLAAGNEQFF; d_gene: .; abundance: many; v_gene: TRBV20-1; j_gene: TRBJ2-1
CDR3nt: TGTGCCAGCACCCCGGGGGAAAGAGGGAACTATGGCTACACCTTC; CDR3aa: CASTPGERGNYGYTF; d_gene: .; abundance: many; v_gene: TRBV12-3/TRBV12-4; j_gene: TRBJ1-2
CDR3nt: TGTGCCAGCTCACCACCTGGGGGGAATGAGCAGTTCTTC; CDR3aa: CASSPPGGNEQFF; d_gene: .; abundance: many; v_gene: TRBV18; j_gene: TRBJ2-1
CDR3nt: TGCAGTGCTAGAGTGCAGTGGAATCAGCCCCAGCATTTT; CDR3aa: CSARVQWNQPQHF; d_gene: .; abundance: many; v_gene: TRBV20-1; j_gene: TRBJ1-5
CDR3nt: TGTGCCACCAGCAGAGATACCAACACTGAAGCTTTCTTT; CDR3aa: CATSRDTNTEAFF; d_gene: .; abundance: many; v_gene: TRBV15; j_gene: TRBJ1-1
CDR3nt: TGTGCCAGCAGCTTGGAGACAGGGGTCGGGCAGTACTTC; CDR3aa: CASSLETGVGQYF; d_gene: TRBD1; abundance: few; v_gene: TRBV7-9; j_gene: TRBJ2-7
CDR3nt: TGTGCCAGTCCAAATGCACCGGGACAGGGGGCGAATGAGCAGTTCTTC; CDR3aa: CASPNAPGQGANEQFF; d_gene: TRBD1; abundance: many; v_gene: TRBV5-8; j_gene: TRBJ2-1
CDR3nt: TGTGCCAGCAGTTACTCGGGGGCTGGGACCAAAAACATTCAGTACTTC; CDR3aa: CASSYSGAGTKNIQYF; d_gene: .; abundance: many; v_gene: TRBV6-5; j_gene: TRBJ2-4
CDR3nt: TGCAGTGCTGAGGGAGGCGGATTCGGCACGCAGTATTTT; CDR3aa: CSAEGGGFGTQYF; d_gene: .; abundance: many; v_gene: TRBV20-1; j_gene: TRBJ2-3
CDR3nt: TGTGCCACCAGTGAGACGGCCAACACCGGGGAGCTGTTTTTT; CDR3aa: CATSETANTGELFF; d_gene: .; abundance: .; v_gene: TRBV24-1; j_gene: TRBJ2-2
CDR3nt: TGCAGTGCTGGCTCGTTGTCTAGTGGGTCCTACGAGCAGTACTTC; CDR3aa: CSAGSLSSGSYEQYF; d_gene: .; abundance: many; v_gene: TRBV20-1; j_gene: TRBJ2-7
CDR3nt: TGTGCCAGCAGTTTATATGGGACAGCTTATCAGCCCCAGCATTTT; CDR3aa: CASSLYGTAYQPQHF; d_gene: TRBD1; abundance: many; v_gene: TRBV28; j_gene: TRBJ1-5
CDR3nt: TGTGCCAGCTCACCGAGCTTGGTCGCGGGGGGCCTAAATGAGCAGTTCTTC; CDR3aa: CASSPSLVAGGLNEQFF; d_gene: TRBD2; abundance: many; v_gene: TRBV18; j_gene: TRBJ2-1